Ten or more counts support the clone carrying this T cell receptor (beta chain). Its antigen is unknown. Combining iRepertoire HTBI primers with Arm-PCR of CDR3 regions, the authors built TCR beta libraries. TCRdb used MiXCR to reprocess the multiplex PCR reads, holding one entry per CDR3 protein. This table holds about 430,000 distinct CDR3 sequences, over 14% found once. The data stem from a study of regulatory T cells in long-lasting Graves disease. Study-wide findings and caveats: Tissue studied was limited to peripheral blood, excluding thyroid tissue.

V was trimmed by 4 bases and J by 8 bases, leaving 11 bases between them. Germline V lookup: CDR1 SGHNT, CDR2 YENEEA. This CDR3 comprises 12 residues. As to time point: newly diagnosed GD, antithyroid drugs for less than 3 months. From PBMCs, RNA was extracted and then used to make the TCR library. These same data were also listed under a study on T cells in Graves' hyperthyroidism and ophthalmopathy.

The origin of this receptor is a middle-aged woman with Graves disease. Here the sequenced sample was peripheral blood mononuclear cells (PBMCs), taken at new diagnosis, from a patient treated with antithyroid drugs. The gene calls are TRBV11-3 and TRBJ2-5, with D perhaps matching TRBD2 (5 bases). The CDR3 reads CASSSDSITQYF. DNA for the CDR3: TGTGCCAGCAGCTCGGACTCCATTACCCAGTACTTC.